These T cell receptor beta chains were read from a single sample in a study of blood T cell repertoires in COVID-19. TCRdb keeps only in-frame clones here, not all; method: immunoSEQ multiplex PCR. The table shows about 190,000 clones, with about three quarters occurring only once. Input material: peripheral blood. The receptors here all came from a woman of 80 years or more with active or convalescent COVID-19. The CDR3 runs from the conserved cysteine through the conserved F or W. D genes are given only for firm matches. Not all rows give a size; the values are once, few, many and, for expanded clones, a class.

size	D	V	J	DNA	CDR3
NA	NA	TRBV14	TRBJ2-1	TGTGCCAGCAGCCAAGATTACTCCCGTACTCTCTACAATGAGCAGTTCTTC	CASSQDYSRTLYNEQFF
few	TRBD2	TRBV9	TRBJ2-7	TGTGCCAGCAGCCATCCCGACGGGACTAGCTCCTACGAGCAGTACTTC	CASSHPDGTSSYEQYF
NA	NA	TRBV9	TRBJ2-2	TGTGCCAGCAGCGTAGCTACAAGGAGGAACACCGGGGAGCTGTTTTTT	CASSVATRRNTGELFF
few	NA	TRBV10-3	TRBJ1-5	TGTGCCATCAGTGAGGGAGGGATGGGCAATCAGCCCCAGCATTTT	CAISEGGMGNQPQHF
NA	NA	TRBV7-9	TRBJ1-1	NA	CASSLVARGTFF
NA	NA	TRBV2	TRBJ1-2	TGTGCCAGCAGTGAAGACAGTAGGCCCTATGGCTACACCTTC	CASSEDSRPYGYTF
NA	NA	TRBV25-1	TRBJ1-2	TGTGCCAGCAGTGTGGCAGGGAAGTATGGCTACACCTTC	CASSVAGKYGYTF
NA	NA	TRBV28	TRBJ1-6	TGTGCCACGACAGGAAGGGGTTCACCCCTCCACTTT	CATTGRGSPLHF
NA	NA	TRBV19	TRBJ1-1	TGTGCCAGTAACCCTTCGGGACTGGGGAACACTGAAGCTTTCTTT	CASNPSGLGNTEAFF
NA	TRBD1	TRBV4-2	TRBJ2-1	TGTGCCAGCAGCCAGGTATCGTTTAAACAGGGGTTTTACAATGAGCAGTTCTTC	CASSQVSFKQGFYNEQFF
NA	NA	TRBV28	TRBJ2-5	TGTGCCAGCAGTCCCCGCCTGGGCAGGGGTGGCCAAGAGACCCAGTACTTC	CASSPRLGRGGQETQYF
NA	NA	TRBV7-2	TRBJ1-2	TGTGCCAGCAGCTTATACCAGGGTGACTATGGCTACACCTTC	CASSLYQGDYGYTF
NA	TRBD2	TRBV28	TRBJ2-5	TGTGCCAGCAGTTCACTAACCGGGACTAGGAAAGAGACCCAGTACTTC	CASSSLTGTRKETQYF
NA	NA	TRBV27	TRBJ2-7	TGTGCCAGCAGCCGGGTCCCCTACGAGCAGTACTTC	CASSRVPYEQYF
NA	TRBD1	TRBV7-2	TRBJ2-7	TGTGCCAGCAGCTTTCTGGGACAGAGCTCCTACGAGCAGTACTTC	CASSFLGQSSYEQYF
NA	NA	TRBV3-1/TRBV3-2	TRBJ1-2	TGTGCCAGCAGCCCTCGAGGGGGGGGCACCTATGGCTACACCTTC	CASSPRGGGTYGYTF
NA	TRBD1	TRBV12-3/TRBV12-4	TRBJ1-2	TGTGCCAGCCAGACAGGGGGAGGATATGGCTACACCTTC	CASQTGGGYGYTF
few	NA	TRBV3-1/TRBV3-2	TRBJ1-6	TGTGCCAGCAGCCCCCGTCACAGGGTTAGCTCCTATAATTCACCCCTCCACTTT	CASSPRHRVSSYNSPLHF
NA	NA	TRBV19	TRBJ1-2	TGTGCCAGTAGTATCTATGGATGGGAGAACTATGGCTACACCTTC	CASSIYGWENYGYTF
NA	TRBD1	TRBV14	TRBJ1-2	TGTGCCAGCAGCCCTATAGGACAGGGTAAAGACATATATGGCTACACCTTC	CASSPIGQGKDIYGYTF
NA	TRBD2	TRBV6-1	TRBJ2-5	TGTGCCAGCAGCGAAGCGGGGGGGCCAGAGACCCAGTACTTC	CASSEAGGPETQYF
NA	NA	TRBV7-3	TRBJ1-1	TGTGCCAGCAGCTTAACAGGAGACACTGAAGCTTTCTTT	CASSLTGDTEAFF
NA	NA	TRBV15	TRBJ1-5	TGTGCCACCAGCAGAGATCCAGGGGCGGATCATCAGCCCCAGCATTTT	CATSRDPGADHQPQHF
NA	TRBD1	TRBV2	TRBJ2-1	TGTGCCAGCAGTGAACCATCTGAAACGGGACAGTACTTATACAATGAGCAGTTCTTC	CASSEPSETGQYLYNEQFF
NA	NA	TRBV6-5	TRBJ1-2	TGTGCCAGCAGTTACTGGGAGATGGGGGGCTACACCTTC	CASSYWEMGGYTF
few	NA	TRBV5-1	TRBJ2-7	TGCGCCAGCAGCTTGGGGGTATCGGGAGCATACTACGAGCAGTACTTC	CASSLGVSGAYYEQYF
NA	NA	TRBV6-2/TRBV6-3	TRBJ1-5	TGTGCCAGCAGTTACGGGCCACAGCCCCAGCATTTT	CASSYGPQPQHF
NA	TRBD1	TRBV4-1	TRBJ1-2	TGCGCCAGCAGCCAAGATCCCGGGACAGTGTCTAACTATGGCTACACCTTC	CASSQDPGTVSNYGYTF
NA	TRBD2	TRBV7-9	TRBJ2-4	TGTGCCAGCAGCTCGACTAGCGGGGTCAACATTCAGTACTTC	CASSSTSGVNIQYF
NA	NA	TRBV4-3	TRBJ1-2	TGCGCCAGCAGCCAAGATACGGCTACAGGGACCCTCCTAGCTAACTATGGCTACACCTTC	CASSQDTATGTLLANYGYTF
NA	TRBD1	TRBV5-1	TRBJ2-7	TGCGCCAGCAGCTTAGATGCCAGGGGGTACGAGCAGTACTTC	CASSLDARGYEQYF
NA	TRBD1	TRBV6-1	TRBJ1-2	TGTGCCAGCAGTGAAAACCGGGACAGGCACTATGGCTACACCTTC	CASSENRDRHYGYTF
NA	NA	TRBV9	TRBJ1-2	TGTGCCAGCAGCAAGGGGGAGTATGGCTACACCTTC	CASSKGEYGYTF
NA	TRBD1	TRBV6-2/TRBV6-3	TRBJ2-3	TGTGCCAGCAGTTCGAGACAGGGTGGCGGCACAGATACGCAGTATTTT	CASSSRQGGGTDTQYF
NA	NA	TRBV18	TRBJ1-3	TGTGCCAGCTCACCACCGTCTAACTCTGGAAACACCATATATTTT	CASSPPSNSGNTIYF
NA	NA	TRBV7-2	TRBJ2-1	TGTGCCAGCAGCGGTGGTGATGTCAGGTATGAGCAGTTCTTC	CASSGGDVRYEQFF
NA	NA	TRBV12-2	TRBJ2-2	TGTGCAAGTTCGGCTCTGGCCGACAGATGGACCGGGGAGCTGTTTTTT	CASSALADRWTGELFF
NA	NA	TRBV6-4	TRBJ1-2	TGTGCCAGCAGTGATAGTTACAGGGTTGACGGTGGCTATGGCTACACCTTC	CASSDSYRVDGGYGYTF
NA	TRBD1	TRBV5-4	TRBJ1-6	TGTGCCAGCAGCTTGGGAGGCGGGACAGTTTATAATTCACCCCTCCACTTT	CASSLGGGTVYNSPLHF